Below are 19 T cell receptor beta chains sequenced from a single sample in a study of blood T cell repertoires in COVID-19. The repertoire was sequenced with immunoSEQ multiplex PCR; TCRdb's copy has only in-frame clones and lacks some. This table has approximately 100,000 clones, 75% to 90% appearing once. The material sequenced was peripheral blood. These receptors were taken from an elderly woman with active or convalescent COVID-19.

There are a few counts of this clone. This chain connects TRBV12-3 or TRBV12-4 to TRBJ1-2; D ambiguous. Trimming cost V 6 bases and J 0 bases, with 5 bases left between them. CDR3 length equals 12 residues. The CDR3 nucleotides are TGTGCCAGCAGCCCCGCTAACTATGGCTACACCTTC. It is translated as CASSPANYGYTF.

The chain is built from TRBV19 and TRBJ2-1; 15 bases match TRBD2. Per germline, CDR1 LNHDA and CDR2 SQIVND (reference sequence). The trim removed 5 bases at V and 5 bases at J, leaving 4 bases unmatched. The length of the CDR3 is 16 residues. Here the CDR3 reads CASSPGTSGRHNEQFF. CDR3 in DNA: TGTGCCAGTAGTCCAGGGACTAGCGGGAGGCACAATGAGCAGTTCTTC.

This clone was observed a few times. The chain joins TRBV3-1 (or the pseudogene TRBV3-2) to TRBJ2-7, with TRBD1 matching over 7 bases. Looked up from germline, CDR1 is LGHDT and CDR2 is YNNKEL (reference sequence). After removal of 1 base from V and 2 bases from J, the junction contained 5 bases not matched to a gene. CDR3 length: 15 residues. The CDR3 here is CASSQVTGVPYEQYF. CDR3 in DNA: TGTGCCAGCAGCCAAGTTACAGGGGTCCCCTACGAGCAGTACTTC.

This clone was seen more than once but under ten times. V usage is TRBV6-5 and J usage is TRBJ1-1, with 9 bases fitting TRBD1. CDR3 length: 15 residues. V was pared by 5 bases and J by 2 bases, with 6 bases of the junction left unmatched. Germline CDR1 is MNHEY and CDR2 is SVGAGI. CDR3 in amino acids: CASSHPGQGNTEAFF. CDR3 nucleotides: TGTGCCAGCAGTCACCCGGGACAGGGCAACACTGAAGCTTTCTTT.

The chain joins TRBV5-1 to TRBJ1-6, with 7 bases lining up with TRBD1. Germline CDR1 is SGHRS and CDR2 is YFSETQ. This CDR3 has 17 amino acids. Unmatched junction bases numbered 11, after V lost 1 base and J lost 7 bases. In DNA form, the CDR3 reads TGCGCCAGCAGCTTGCCCCGAACCCAGGGGGAAAATTCACCCCTCCACTTT. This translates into CASSLPRTQGENSPLHF.

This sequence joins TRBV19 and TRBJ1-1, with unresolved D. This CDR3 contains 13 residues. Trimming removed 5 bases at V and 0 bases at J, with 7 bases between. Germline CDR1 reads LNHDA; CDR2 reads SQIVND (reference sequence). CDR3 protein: CASSPTLNTEAFF. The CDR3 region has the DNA TGTGCCAGTAGTCCGACACTGAACACTGAAGCTTTCTTT.

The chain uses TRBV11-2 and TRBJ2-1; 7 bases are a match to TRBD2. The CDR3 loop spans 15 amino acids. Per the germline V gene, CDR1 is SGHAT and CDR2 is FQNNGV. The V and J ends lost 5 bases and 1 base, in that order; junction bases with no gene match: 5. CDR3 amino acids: CASSTPLASYNEQFF. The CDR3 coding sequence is TGTGCCAGCAGCACACCACTAGCGTCCTACAATGAGCAGTTCTTC.

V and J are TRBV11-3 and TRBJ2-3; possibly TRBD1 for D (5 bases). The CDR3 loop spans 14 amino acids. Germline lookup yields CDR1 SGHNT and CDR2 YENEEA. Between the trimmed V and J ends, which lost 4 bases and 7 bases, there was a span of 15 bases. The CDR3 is CASSSALDSHTQYF. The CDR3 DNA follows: TGTGCCAGCAGCTCCGCTCTAGACAGCCATACGCAGTATTTT.

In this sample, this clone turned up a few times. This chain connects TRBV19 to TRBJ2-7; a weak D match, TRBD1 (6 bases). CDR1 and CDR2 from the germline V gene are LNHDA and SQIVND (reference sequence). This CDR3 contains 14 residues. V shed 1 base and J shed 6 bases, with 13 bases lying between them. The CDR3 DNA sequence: TGTGCCAGTAGTATAGTCTGGACAGCCGGCGAGCAGTACTTC. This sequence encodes CASSIVWTAGEQYF.

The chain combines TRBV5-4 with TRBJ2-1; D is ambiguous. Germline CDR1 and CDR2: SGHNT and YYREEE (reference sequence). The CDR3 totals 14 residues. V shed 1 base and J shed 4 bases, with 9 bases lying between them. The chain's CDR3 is CASSLNRGYNEQFF. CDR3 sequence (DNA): TGTGCCAGCAGCTTGAATAGAGGATACAATGAGCAGTTCTTC.

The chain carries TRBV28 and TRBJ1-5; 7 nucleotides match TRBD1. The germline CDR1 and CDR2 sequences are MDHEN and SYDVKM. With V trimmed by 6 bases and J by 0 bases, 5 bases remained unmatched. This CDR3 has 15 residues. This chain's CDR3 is CASRPTGISNQPQHF. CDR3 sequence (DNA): TGTGCCAGCAGGCCGACAGGGATTAGCAATCAGCCCCAGCATTTT.

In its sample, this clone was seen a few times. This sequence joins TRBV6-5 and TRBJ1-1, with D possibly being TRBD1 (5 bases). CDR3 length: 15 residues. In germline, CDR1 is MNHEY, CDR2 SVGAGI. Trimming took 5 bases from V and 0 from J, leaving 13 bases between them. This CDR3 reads CASSPWGVVNTEAFF. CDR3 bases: TGTGCCAGCAGTCCCTGGGGGGTTGTGAACACTGAAGCTTTCTTT.

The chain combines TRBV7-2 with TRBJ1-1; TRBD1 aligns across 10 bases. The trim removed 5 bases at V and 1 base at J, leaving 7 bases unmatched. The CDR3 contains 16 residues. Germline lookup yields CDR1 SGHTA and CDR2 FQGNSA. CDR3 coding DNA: TGTGCCAGCAGCCGTCAGACAGGGGGCCCGAACACTGAAGCTTTCTTT. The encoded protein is CASSRQTGGPNTEAFF.

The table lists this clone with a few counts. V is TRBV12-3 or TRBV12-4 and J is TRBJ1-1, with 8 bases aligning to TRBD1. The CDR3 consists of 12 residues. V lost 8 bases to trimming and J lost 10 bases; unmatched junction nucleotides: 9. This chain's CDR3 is CASAAGGFSAFF. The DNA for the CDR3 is TGTGCCAGCGCGGCAGGGGGCTTTTCAGCTTTCTTT.

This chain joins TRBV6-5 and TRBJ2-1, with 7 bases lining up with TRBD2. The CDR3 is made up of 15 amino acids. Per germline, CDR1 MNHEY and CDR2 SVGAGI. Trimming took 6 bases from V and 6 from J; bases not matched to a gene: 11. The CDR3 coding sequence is TGTGCCAGCAGGATGAAGAGCGGGAATCTCAATGAGCAGTTCTTC. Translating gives CASRMKSGNLNEQFF.

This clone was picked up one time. CDR3 DNA: TGTGCCAGCAGTGAAGGCGGAGGGGAAAGCTATGGCTACACCTTC. This encodes CASSEGGGESYGYTF. V and J are TRBV6-1 and TRBJ1-2; maybe TRBD1 (5 bases). CDR1 is MNHNS and CDR2 is SASEGT in the germline V gene. CDR3 length: 15 residues. Trimming left V 1 base short and J 4 bases short, with 13 bases between.

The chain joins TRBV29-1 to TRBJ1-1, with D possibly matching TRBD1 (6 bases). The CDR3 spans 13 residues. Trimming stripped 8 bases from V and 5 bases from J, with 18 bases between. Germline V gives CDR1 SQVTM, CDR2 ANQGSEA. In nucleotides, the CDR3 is TGCAGCCCGGCAGGGGCGCATAGGACTGAAGCTTTCTTT. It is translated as CSPAGAHRTEAFF.

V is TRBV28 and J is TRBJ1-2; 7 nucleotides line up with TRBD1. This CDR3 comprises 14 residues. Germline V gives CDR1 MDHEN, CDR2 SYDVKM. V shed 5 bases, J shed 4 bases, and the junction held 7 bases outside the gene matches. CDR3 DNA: TGTGCCAGCAGTCCATCAACAGGGGTCTATGGCTACACCTTC. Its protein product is CASSPSTGVYGYTF.

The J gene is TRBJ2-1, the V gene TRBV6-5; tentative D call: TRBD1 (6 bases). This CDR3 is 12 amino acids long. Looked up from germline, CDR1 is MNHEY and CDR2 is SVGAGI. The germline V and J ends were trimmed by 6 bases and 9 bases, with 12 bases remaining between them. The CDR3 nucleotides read TGTGCCAGCAGGAACAGGGTTTCTGAGCAGTTCTTC. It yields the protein CASRNRVSEQFF.